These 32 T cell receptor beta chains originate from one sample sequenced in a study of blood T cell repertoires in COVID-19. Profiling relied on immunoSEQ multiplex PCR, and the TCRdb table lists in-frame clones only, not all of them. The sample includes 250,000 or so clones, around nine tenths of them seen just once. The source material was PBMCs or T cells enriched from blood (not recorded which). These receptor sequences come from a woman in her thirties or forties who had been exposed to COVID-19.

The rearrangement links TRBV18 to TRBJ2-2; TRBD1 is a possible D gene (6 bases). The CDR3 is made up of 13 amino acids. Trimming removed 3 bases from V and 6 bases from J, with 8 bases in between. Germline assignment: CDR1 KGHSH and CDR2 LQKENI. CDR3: CASSPRGSGELFF. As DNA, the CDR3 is TGTGCCAGCTCACCGAGGGGGTCCGGGGAGCTGTTTTTT.

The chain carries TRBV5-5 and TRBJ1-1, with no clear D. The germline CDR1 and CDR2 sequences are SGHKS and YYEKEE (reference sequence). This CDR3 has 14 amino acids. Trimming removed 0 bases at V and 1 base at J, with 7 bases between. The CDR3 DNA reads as TGTGCCAGCAGCTTGGTACAGCCGAACACTGAAGCTTTCTTT. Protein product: CASSLVQPNTEAFF. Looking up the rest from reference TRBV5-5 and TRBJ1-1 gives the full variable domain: DAGVTQSPTHLIKTRGQQVTLRCSPISGHKSVSWYQQVLGQGPQFIFQYYEKEERGRGNFPDRFSARQFPNYSSELNVNALLLGDSALYLCASSLVQPNTEAFFGQGTRLTVV.

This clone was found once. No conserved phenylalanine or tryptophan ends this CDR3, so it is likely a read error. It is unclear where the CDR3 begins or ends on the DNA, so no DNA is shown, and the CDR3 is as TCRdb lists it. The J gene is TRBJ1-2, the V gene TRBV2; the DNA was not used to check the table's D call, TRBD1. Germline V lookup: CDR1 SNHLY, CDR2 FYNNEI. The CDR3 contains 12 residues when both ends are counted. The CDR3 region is CASRADSPKSVL.

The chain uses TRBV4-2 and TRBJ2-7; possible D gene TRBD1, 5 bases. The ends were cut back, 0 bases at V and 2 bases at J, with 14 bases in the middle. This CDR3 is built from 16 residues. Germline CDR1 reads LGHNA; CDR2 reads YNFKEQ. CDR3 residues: CASSQEEGDSPYEQYF. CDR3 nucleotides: TGTGCCAGCAGCCAAGAAGAAGGAGACAGCCCCTACGAGCAGTACTTC.

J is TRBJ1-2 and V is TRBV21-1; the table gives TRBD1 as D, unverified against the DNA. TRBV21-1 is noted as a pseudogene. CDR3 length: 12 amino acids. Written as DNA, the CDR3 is TGTGCCAGTAGACAGGTAGACTATGGCTACACCTTC. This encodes CASRQVDYGYTF.

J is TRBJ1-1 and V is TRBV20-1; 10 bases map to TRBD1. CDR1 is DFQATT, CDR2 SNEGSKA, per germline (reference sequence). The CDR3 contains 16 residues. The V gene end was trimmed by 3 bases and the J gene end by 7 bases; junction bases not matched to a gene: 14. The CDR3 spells CSASNFLGQGIDEAFF. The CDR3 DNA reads TGCAGTGCTAGTAATTTTTTGGGACAGGGGATAGATGAAGCTTTCTTT.

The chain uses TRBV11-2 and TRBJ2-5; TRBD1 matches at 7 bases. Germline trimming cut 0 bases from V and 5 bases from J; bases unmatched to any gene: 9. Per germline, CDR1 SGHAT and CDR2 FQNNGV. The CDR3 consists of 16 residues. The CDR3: CASSLDKGAVLETQYF. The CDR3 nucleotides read TGTGCCAGCAGCTTAGACAAGGGGGCAGTTCTGGAGACCCAGTACTTC.

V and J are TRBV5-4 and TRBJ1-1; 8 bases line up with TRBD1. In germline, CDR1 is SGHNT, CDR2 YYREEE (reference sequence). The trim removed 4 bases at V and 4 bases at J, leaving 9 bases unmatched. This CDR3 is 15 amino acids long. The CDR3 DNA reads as TGTGCCAGCAGCCCGGGACAGGTGTTGAGCACTGAAGCTTTCTTT. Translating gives CASSPGQVLSTEAFF.

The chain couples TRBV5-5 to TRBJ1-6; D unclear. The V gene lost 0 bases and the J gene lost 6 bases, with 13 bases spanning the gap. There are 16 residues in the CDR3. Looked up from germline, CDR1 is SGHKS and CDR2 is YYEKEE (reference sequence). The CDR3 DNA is TGTGCCAGCAGCTTGGGAGGGAACCCCTTTAATTCACCCCTCCACTTT. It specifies CASSLGGNPFNSPLHF.

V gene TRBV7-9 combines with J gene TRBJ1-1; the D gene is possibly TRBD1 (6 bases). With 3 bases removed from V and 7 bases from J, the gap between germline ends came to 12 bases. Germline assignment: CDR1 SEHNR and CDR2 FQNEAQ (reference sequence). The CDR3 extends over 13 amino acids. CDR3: CASSLDRDNEAFF. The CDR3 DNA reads TGTGCCAGCAGCTTGGACCGGGACAATGAAGCTTTCTTT.

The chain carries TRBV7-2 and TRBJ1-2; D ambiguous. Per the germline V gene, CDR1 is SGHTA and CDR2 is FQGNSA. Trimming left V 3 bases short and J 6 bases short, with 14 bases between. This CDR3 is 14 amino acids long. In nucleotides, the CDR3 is TGTGCCAGCAGCTTGCTCCATGCCCAGAATGGCTACACCTTC. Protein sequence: CASSLLHAQNGYTF.

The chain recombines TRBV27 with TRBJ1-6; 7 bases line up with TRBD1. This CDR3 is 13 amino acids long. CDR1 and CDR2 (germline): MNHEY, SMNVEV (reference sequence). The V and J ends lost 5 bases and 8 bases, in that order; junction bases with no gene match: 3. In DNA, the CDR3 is TGTGCCAGCAGTACAGACAGGGATTCACCCCTCCACTTT. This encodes CASSTDRDSPLHF.

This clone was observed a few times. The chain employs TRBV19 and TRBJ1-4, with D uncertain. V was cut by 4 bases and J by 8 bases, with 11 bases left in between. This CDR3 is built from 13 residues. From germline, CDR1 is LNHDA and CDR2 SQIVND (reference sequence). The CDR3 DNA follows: TGTGCCAGTAGTACGCAGGTCCGGGAAAAACTGTTTTTT. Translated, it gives CASSTQVREKLFF.

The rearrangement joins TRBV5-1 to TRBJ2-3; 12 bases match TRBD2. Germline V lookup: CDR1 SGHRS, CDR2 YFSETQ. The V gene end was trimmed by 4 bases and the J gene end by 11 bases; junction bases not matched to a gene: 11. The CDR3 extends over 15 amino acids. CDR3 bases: TGCGCCAGCAGCCCGGACAGGACTAGCGGGGTGAAGCAGTATTTT. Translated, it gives CASSPDRTSGVKQYF.

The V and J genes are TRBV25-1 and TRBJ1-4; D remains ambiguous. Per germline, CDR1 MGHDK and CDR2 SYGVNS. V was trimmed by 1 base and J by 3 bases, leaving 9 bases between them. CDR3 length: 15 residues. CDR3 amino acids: CASSEFGRANEKLFF. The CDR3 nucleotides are TGTGCCAGCAGTGAATTCGGTCGGGCTAATGAAAAACTGTTTTTT. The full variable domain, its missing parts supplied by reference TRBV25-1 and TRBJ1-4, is EADIYQTPRYLVIGTGKKITLECSQTMGHDKMYWYQQDPGMELHLIHYSYGVNSTEKGDLSSESTVSRIRTEHFPLTLESARPSHTSQYLCASSEFGRANEKLFFGSGTQLSVL.

The CDR3 is CASSTHQTGATAVNTGELFF. For the CDR3, the DNA is TGTGCCAGTAGTACACATCAGACAGGCGCTACGGCTGTGAACACCGGGGAGCTGTTTTTT. This rearrangement joins TRBV19 to TRBJ2-2, with TRBD1 as a possible D gene (6 bases). This CDR3 is 20 amino acids long. Deletions cut 4 bases from V and 1 base from J, with 25 bases between. Germline CDR1 reads LNHDA; CDR2 reads SQIVND (reference sequence).

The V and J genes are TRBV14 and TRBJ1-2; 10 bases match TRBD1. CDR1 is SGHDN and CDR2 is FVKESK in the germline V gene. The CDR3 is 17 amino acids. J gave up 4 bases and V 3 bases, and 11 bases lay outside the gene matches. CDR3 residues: CASSQRMTGGAGYGYTF. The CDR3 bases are TGTGCCAGCAGCCAGAGGATGACAGGGGGCGCGGGCTATGGCTACACCTTC.

DNA for the CDR3: TGTGCCAGCACCGGGACTAGCGGGACCACAGATACGCAGTATTTT. It yields the protein CASTGTSGTTDTQYF. This chain connects TRBV9 to TRBJ2-3; 13 bases agree with TRBD2. Germline CDR1 is SGDLS and CDR2 is YYNGEE. Unmatched junction bases numbered 3, after V lost 6 bases and J lost 2 bases. The CDR3 loop spans 15 amino acids.

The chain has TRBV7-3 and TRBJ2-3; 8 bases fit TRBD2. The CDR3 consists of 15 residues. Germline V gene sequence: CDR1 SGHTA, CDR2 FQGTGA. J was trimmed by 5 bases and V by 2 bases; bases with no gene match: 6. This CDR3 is CASSLSAGGGDTQYF. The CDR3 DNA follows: TGTGCCAGCAGCTTATCCGCGGGGGGAGGAGATACGCAGTATTTT.

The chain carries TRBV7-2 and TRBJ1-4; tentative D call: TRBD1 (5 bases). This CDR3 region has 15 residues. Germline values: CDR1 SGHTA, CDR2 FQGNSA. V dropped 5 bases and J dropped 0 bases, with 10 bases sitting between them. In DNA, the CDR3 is TGTGCCAGCAGCCAAGGACAAGCAACTAATGAAAAACTGTTTTTT. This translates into CASSQGQATNEKLFF. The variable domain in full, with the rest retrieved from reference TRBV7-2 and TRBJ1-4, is GAGVSQSPSNKVTEKGKDVELRCDPISGHTALYWYRQSLGQGLEFLIYFQGNSAPDKSGLPSDRFSAERTGGSVSTLTIQRTQQEDSAVYLCASSQGQATNEKLFFGSGTQLSVL.

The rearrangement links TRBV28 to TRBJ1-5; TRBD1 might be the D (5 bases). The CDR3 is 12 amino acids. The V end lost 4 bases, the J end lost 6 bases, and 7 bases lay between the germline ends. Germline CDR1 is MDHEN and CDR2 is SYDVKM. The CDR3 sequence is CASSSRVQPQHF. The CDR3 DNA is TGTGCCAGCAGTTCCAGGGTTCAGCCCCAGCATTTT.

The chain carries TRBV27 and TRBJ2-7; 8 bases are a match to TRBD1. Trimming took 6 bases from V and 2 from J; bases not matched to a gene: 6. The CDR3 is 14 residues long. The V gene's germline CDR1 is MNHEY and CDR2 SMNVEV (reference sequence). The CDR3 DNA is TGTGCCAGCAGCTGGGGGACAGGTCCCTACGAGCAGTACTTC. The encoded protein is CASSWGTGPYEQYF.

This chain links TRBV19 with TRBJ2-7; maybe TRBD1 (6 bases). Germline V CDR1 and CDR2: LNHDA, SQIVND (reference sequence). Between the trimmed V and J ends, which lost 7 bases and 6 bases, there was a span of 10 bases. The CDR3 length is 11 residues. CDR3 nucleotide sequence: TGTGCCAGTACCCAAGGGGGCGAGCAGTACTTC. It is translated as CASTQGGEQYF. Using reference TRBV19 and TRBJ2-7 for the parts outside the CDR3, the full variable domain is DGGITQSPKYLFRKEGQNVTLSCEQNLNHDAMYWYRQDPGQGLRLIYYSQIVNDFQKGDIAEGYSVSREKKESFPLTVTSAQKNPTAFYLCASTQGGEQYFGPGTRLTVT.

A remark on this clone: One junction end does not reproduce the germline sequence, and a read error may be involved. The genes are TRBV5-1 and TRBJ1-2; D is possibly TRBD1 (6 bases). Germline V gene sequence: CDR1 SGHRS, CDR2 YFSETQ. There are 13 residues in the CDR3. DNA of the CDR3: TGTGCCAGCAGACAAAGGACAGACAGGATCTACACCTTC. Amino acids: CASRQRTDRIYTF.

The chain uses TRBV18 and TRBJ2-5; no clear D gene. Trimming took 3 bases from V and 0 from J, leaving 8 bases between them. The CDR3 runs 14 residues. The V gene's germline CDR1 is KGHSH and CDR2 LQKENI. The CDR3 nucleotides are TGTGCCAGCTCACCCGGAGAGTACCAAGAGACCCAGTACTTC. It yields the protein CASSPGEYQETQYF.

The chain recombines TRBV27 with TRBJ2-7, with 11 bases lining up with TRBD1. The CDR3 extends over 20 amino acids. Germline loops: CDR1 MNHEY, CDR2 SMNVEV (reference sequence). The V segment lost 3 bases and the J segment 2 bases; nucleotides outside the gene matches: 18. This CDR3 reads CASSLRSRVGQGDRTYEQYV. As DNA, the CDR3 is TGTGCCAGCAGTTTGAGGTCAAGAGTGGGACAGGGGGATAGGACCTACGAGCAGTACGTC.

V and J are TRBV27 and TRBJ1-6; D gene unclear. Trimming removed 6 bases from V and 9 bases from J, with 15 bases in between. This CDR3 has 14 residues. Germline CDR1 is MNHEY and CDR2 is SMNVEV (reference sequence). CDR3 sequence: CASRSWEVRSPLHF. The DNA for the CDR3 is TGTGCCAGCAGGTCATGGGAGGTGCGTTCACCCCTCCACTTT.

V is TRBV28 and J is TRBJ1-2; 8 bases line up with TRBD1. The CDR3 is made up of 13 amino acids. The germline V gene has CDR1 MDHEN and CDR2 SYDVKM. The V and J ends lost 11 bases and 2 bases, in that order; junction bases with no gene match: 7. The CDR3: CAGAGGVNYGYTF. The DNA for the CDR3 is TGTGCCGGGGCAGGGGGCGTAAACTATGGCTACACCTTC.

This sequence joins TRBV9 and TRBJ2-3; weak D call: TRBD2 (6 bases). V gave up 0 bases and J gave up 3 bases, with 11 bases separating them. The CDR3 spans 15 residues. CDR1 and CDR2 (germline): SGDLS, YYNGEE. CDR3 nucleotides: TGTGCCAGCAGCGTAGATATCGGGAGTACAGATACGCAGTATTTT. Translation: CASSVDIGSTDTQYF. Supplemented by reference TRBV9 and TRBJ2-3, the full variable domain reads DSGVTQTPKHLITATGQRVTLRCSPRSGDLSVYWYQQSLDQGLQFLIQYYNGEERAKGNILERFSAQQFPDLHSELNLSSLELGDSALYFCASSVDIGSTDTQYFGPGTRLTVL.

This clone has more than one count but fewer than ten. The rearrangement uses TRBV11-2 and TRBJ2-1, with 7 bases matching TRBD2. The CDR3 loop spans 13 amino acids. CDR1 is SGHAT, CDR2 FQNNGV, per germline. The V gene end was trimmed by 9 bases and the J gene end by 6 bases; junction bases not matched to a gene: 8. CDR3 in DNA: TGTGCCAGTGGCGGGAGTAGGTTCAATGAGCAGTTCTTC. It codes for CASGGSRFNEQFF.

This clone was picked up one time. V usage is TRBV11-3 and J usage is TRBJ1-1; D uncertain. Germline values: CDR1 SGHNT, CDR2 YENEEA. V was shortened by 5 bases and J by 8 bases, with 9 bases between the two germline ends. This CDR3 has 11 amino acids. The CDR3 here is CASSGGSEAFF. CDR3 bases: TGTGCCAGCAGCGGCGGGTCCGAAGCTTTCTTT. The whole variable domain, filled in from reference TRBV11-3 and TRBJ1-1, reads EAGVVQSPRYKIIEKKQPVAFWCNPISGHNTLYWYLQNLGQGPELLIRYENEEAVDDSQLPKDRFSAERLKGVDSTLKIQPAELGDSAVYLCASSGGSEAFFGQGTRLTVV.

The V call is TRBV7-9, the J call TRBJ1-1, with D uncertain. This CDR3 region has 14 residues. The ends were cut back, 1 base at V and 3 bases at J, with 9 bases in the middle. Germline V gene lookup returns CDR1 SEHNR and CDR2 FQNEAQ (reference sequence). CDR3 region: CASSLVAGDTEAFF. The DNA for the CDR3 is TGTGCCAGCAGCTTAGTGGCCGGGGACACTGAAGCTTTCTTT.